The sample holds a few counts of the clone carrying this TCR beta chain. Its target is unknown. Read coverage stops 3 residues before the CDR3 terminus; the germline J gene supplies the remainder. This record comes from a study of T cell clonality in common variable immunodeficiency. General study results and limits: Common variable immunodeficiency TCR beta sequences reportedly had fewer deletions and N-nucleotide insertions. Authors noted CVID clonality's cause needs subpopulation repertoire sequencing. Compared with controls, CVID subjects had fewer shared TCRbeta clones.

Equal genomic DNA amounts from CVID and control samples were sequenced. Assay used: immunoSEQ multiplex PCR; TCRdb lists only in-frame clones, some missing. The sample offers tens of thousands of clones and no singletons, the top ten holding about 13%. This CDR3 is 15 amino acids long. Germline assignment: CDR1 SGHVS and CDR2 FNYEAQ. The rearrangement links TRBV7-6 to TRBJ1-2, with 9 bases that match TRBD1. This TCR was sampled from a person between 18 and 75 years old in good health. Sequences were obtained from peripheral blood mononuclear cells. The sequenced part of the CDR3 DNA is TGTGCCAGCAGCTTAGCAGGGACAGGGATTTACGAC. Its protein product is CASSLAGTGIYD. The whole CDR3 region reads CASSLAGTGIYDYTF. The variable domain in full, completed from reference TRBV7-6 and TRBJ1-2, reads GAGVSQSPRYKVTKRGQDVALRCDPISGHVSLYWYRQALGQGPEFLTYFNYEAQQDKSGLPNDRFSAERPEGSISTLTIQRTEQRDSAMYRCASSLAGTGIYDYTFGSGTRLTVV.